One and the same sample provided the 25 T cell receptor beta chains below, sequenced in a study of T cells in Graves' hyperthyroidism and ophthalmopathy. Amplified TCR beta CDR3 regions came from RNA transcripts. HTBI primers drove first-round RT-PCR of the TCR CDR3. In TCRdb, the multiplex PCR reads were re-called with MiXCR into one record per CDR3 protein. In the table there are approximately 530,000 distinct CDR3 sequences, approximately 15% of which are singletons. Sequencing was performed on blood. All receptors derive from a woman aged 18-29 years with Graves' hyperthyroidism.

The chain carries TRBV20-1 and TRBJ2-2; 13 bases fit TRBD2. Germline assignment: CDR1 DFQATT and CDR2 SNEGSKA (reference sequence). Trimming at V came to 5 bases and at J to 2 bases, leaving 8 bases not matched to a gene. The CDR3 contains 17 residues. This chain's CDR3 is CSAVTSGGTLNTGELFF. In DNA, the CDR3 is TGCAGTGCTGTGACTAGCGGGGGGACCCTCAACACCGGGGAGCTGTTTTTT.

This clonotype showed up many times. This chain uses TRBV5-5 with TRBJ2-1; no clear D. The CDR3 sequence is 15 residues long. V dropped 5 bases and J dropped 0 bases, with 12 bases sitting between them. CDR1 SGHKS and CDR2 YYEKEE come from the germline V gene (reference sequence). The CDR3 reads CASSWPRSSYNEQFF. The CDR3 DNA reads TGTGCCAGCAGTTGGCCCCGTAGCTCCTACAATGAGCAGTTCTTC.

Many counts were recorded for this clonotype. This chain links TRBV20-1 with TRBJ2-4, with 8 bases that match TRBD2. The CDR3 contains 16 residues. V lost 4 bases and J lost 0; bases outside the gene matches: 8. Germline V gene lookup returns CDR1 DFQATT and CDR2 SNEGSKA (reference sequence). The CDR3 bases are TGCAGTGCTAAACCGGCGGGAGGTCTAGCCAAAAACATTCAGTACTTC. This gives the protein CSAKPAGGLAKNIQYF.

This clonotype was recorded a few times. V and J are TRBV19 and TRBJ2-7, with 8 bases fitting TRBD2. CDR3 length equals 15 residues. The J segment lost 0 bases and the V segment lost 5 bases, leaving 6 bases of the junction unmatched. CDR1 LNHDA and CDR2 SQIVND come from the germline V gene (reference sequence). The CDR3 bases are TGTGCCAGTAGTTGTAGCGGGATGAGCTCCTACGAGCAGTACTTC. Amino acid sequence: CASSCSGMSSYEQYF.

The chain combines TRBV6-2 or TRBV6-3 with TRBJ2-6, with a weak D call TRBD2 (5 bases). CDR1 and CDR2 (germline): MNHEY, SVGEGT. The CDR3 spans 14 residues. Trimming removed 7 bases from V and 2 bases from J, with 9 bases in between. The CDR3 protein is CASTRVAGANVLTF. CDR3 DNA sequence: TGTGCCAGCACGCGGGTAGCTGGGGCCAACGTCCTGACTTTC.

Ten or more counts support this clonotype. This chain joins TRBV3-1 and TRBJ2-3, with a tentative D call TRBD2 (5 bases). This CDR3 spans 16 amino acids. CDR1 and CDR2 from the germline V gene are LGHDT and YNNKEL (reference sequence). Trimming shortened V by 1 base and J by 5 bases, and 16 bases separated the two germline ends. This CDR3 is CASSQGERSMGDTQYF. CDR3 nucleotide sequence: TGTGCCAGCAGCCAAGGAGAGCGGTCGATGGGAGATACGCAGTATTTT.

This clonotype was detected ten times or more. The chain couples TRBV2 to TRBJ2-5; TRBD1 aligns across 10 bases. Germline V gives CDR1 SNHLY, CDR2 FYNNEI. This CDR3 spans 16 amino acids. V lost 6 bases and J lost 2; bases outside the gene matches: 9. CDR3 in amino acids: CASRRQGAIIQETQYF. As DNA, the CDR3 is TGTGCCAGCAGGAGACAGGGGGCAATTATACAAGAGACCCAGTACTTC.

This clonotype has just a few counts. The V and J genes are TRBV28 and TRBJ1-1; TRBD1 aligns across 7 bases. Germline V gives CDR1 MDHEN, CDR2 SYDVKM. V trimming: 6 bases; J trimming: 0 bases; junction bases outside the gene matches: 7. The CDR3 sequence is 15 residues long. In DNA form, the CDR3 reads TGTGCCAGCAGACTTACAGGGGCCATGAACACTGAAGCTTTCTTT. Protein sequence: CASRLTGAMNTEAFF. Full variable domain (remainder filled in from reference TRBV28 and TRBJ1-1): DVKVTQSSRYLVKRTGEKVFLECVQDMDHENMFWYRQDPGLGLRLIYFSYDVKMKEKGDIPEGYSVSREKKERFSLILESASTNQTSMYLCASRLTGAMNTEAFFGQGTRLTVV.

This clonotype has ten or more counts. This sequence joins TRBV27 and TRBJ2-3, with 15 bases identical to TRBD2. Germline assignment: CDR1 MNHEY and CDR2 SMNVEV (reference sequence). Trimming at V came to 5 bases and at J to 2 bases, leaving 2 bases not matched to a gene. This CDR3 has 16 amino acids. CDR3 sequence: CASSGTSGRPTDTQYF. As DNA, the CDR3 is TGTGCCAGCAGTGGGACTAGCGGGAGGCCCACAGATACGCAGTATTTT.

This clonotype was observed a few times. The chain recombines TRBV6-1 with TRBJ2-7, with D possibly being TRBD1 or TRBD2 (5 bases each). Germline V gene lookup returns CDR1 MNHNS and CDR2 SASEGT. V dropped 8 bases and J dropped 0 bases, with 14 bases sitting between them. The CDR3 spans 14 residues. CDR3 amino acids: CASRGGPSSYEQYF. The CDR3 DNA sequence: TGTGCCAGCCGGGGCGGGCCCAGCTCCTACGAGCAGTACTTC.

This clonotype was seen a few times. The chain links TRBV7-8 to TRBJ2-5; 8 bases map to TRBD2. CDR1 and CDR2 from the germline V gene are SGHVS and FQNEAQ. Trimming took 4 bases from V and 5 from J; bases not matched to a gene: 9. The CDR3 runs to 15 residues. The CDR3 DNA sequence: TGTGCCAGCAGCTGGGCCGGGGGGGTGGGGGAGACCCAGTACTTC. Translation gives CASSWAGGVGETQYF.

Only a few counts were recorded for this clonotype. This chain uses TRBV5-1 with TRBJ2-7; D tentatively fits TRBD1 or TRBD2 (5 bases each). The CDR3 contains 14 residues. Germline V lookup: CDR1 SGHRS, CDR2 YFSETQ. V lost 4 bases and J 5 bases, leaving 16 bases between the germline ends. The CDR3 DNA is TGCGCCAGCAGCCCCCGGGACCGAAGAAACGAGCAGTACTTC. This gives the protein CASSPRDRRNEQYF.

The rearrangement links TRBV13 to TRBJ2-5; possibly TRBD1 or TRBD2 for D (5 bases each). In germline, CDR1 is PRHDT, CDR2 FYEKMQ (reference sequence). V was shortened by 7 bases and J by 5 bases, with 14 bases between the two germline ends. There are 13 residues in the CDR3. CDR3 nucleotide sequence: TGTGCCAGCACCTGGGACCAGCGGGAGACCCAGTACTTC. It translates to CASTWDQRETQYF.

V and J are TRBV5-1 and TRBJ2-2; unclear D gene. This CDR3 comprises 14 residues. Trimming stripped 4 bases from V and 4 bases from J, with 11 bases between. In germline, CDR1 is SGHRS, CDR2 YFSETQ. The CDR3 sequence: CASSDRPVTGELFF. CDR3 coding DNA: TGCGCCAGCAGCGATCGGCCTGTCACCGGGGAGCTGTTTTTT.

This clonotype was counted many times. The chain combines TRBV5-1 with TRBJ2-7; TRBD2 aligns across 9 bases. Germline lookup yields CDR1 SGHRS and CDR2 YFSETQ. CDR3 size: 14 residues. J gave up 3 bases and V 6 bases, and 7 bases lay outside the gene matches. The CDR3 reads CASKLASGIYEQYF. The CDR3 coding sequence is TGCGCCAGCAAGTTGGCTAGCGGGATCTACGAGCAGTACTTC.

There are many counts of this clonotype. The CDR3 loop reads CASSRIGHRDGQPQHF. As DNA, the CDR3 is TGCGCCAGCAGCCGAATAGGGCACAGGGATGGACAGCCCCAGCATTTT. The chain employs TRBV4-1 and TRBJ1-5, with a weak D call TRBD1 (6 bases). Germline lookup yields CDR1 MGHRA and CDR2 YSYEKL. The germline V and J ends were trimmed by 4 bases and 7 bases, with 20 bases remaining between them. The CDR3 runs to 16 residues.

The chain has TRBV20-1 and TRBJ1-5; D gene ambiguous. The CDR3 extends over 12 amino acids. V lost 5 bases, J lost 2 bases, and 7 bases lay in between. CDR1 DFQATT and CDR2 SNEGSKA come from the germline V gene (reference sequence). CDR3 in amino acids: CSAGQGNQPQHF. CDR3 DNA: TGCAGTGCTGGGCAAGGCAATCAGCCCCAGCATTTT.

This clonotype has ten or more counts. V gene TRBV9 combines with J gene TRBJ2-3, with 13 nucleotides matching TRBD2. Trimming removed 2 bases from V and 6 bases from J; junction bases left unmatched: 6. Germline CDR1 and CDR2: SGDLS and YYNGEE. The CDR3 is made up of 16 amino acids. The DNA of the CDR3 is TGTGCCAGCAGCGTTGGGACTAGCGGGAATTTGGATACGCAGTATTTT. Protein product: CASSVGTSGNLDTQYF.

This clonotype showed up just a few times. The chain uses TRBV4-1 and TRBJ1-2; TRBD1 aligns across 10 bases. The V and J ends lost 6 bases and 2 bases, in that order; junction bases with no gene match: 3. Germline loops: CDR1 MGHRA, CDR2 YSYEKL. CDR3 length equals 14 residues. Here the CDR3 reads CASSDRGQNYGYTF. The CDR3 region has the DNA TGCGCCAGCAGTGACAGGGGGCAGAACTATGGCTACACCTTC.

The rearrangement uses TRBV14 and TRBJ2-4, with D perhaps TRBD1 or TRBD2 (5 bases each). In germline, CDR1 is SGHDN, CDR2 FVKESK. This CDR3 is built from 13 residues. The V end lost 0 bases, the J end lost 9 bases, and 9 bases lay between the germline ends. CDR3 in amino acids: CASSQEVGVIQYF. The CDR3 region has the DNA TGTGCCAGCAGCCAAGAGGTGGGGGTCATTCAGTACTTC.

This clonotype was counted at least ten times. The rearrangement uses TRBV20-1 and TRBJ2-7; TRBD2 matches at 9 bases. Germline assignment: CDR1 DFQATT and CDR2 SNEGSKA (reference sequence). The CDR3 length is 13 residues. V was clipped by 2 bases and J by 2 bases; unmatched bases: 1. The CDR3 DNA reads TGCAGTGCTAGACTAGCGGGGACCTACGAGCAGTACTTC. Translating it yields CSARLAGTYEQYF.

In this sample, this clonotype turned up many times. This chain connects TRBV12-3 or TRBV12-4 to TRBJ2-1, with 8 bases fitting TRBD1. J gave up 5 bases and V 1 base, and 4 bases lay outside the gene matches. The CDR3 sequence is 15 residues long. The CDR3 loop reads CASSLEGTGNNEQFF. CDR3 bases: TGTGCCAGCAGTTTAGAAGGGACAGGTAACAATGAGCAGTTCTTC.

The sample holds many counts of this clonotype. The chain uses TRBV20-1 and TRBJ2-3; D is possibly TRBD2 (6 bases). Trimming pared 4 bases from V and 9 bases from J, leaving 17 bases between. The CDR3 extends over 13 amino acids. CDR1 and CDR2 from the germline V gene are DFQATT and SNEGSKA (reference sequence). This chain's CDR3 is CSATTRVGDTQYF. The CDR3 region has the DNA TGCAGTGCTACGACTAGAGTCGGTGACACGCAGTATTTT.

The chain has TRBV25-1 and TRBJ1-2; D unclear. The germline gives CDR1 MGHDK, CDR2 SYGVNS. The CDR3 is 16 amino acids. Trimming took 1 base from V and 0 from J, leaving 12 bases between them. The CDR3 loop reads CASSEFGSSTNYGYTF. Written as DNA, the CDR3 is TGTGCCAGCAGTGAATTCGGCAGCTCGACTAACTATGGCTACACCTTC.

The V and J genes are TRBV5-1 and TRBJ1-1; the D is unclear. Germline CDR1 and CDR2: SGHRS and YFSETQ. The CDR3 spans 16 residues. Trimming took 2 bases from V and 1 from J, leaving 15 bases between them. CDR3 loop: CASSLRSWGGNTEAFF. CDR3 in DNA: TGCGCCAGCAGCTTAAGGAGTTGGGGTGGGAACACTGAAGCTTTCTTT.